The rows below give T cell receptor beta chains drawn from one sample of a study of early T cells in non-severe SARS-CoV-2 infection. TCRdb itself ran the 5' RACE reads through MiXCR, one entry per CDR3 protein. The data contain about 64,000 distinct CDR3 sequences, just over 20% of them seen just once; the ten biggest clones take up 16%. The sample in question was whole blood, obtained at baseline. These TCRs come from an adult who was a healthcare worker with PCR-confirmed SARS-CoV-2 infection or an uninfected control (not recorded which). Both conserved end residues are part of each CDR3. The order of the fields is D gene, J gene, V gene, clone size, CDR3 protein, CDR3 DNA. A D gene is named only where the DNA matches it firmly. Clone size, where shown, is once, few, many, or a class for clones that have expanded.

TRBD1,TRBJ1-4,TRBV7-2,-,CASSFTGTGTIREKLFF,TGTGCCAGCAGCTTCACCGGGACAGGGACCATTAGAGAAAAACTGTTTTTT
-,TRBJ1-1,TRBV12-3/TRBV12-4,many,CASSFRSTEAFF,TGTGCCAGCAGTTTTAGGTCTACTGAAGCTTTCTTT
TRBD1,TRBJ2-6,TRBV6-6,-,CASTLTGGRSGANVLTF,TGTGCCAGCACCCTAACAGGGGGCCGCTCTGGGGCCAACGTCCTGACTTTC
TRBD2,TRBJ2-3,TRBV10-3,-,CATRAGSDTQYF,TGTGCCACCCGAGCGGGGTCAGATACGCAGTATTTT
-,TRBJ2-2,TRBV20-1,-,CSASPIRDVQTGELFF,TGCAGTGCTAGTCCAATCAGGGACGTACAAACCGGGGAGCTGTTTTTT
-,TRBJ2-7,TRBV6-6,-,CASSWDNVGYEQYF,TGTGCCAGCAGTTGGGACAACGTAGGGTACGAGCAGTACTTC
-,TRBJ1-1,TRBV12-3/TRBV12-4,-,CASSRQAFVSEAFF,TGTGCCAGCAGCAGACAGGCCTTCGTGTCTGAAGCTTTCTTT
-,TRBJ1-4,TRBV7-9,few,CASSRNGLELFF,TGTGCCAGCAGCCGCAACGGTTTAGAACTGTTTTTT
TRBD1,TRBJ1-2,TRBV3-1,few,CASRRTGEDYGYTF,TGTGCCAGCAGGAGGACAGGGGAGGACTATGGCTACACCTTC
-,TRBJ1-2,TRBV12-3/TRBV12-4,-,CASSNGNGYTF,TGTGCCAGCAGTAATGGGAATGGCTACACCTTC
TRBD1,TRBJ1-2,TRBV2,many,CASPGGAFNYGYTF,TGTGCCAGCCCAGGGGGCGCCTTCAACTATGGCTACACCTTC
-,TRBJ2-3,TRBV12-3/TRBV12-4,few,CASSGAGSVNTQYF,TGTGCCAGCAGTGGGGCGGGCAGTGTAAATACGCAGTATTTT
-,TRBJ1-1,TRBV4-1,many,CASSQEEGWTEAFF,TGCGCCAGCAGCCAAGAAGAAGGGTGGACTGAAGCTTTCTTT
-,TRBJ2-1,TRBV6-6,-,CASSGGSYNEQFF,TGTGCCAGCAGCGGGGGTTCCTACAATGAGCAGTTCTTC
-,TRBJ2-3,TRBV7-9,many,CASSLASGQRDTQYF,TGTGCCAGCAGCTTAGCATCAGGGCAGAGAGATACGCAGTATTTT
-,TRBJ1-2,TRBV12-3/TRBV12-4,few,CASSPDRPDYGYTF,TGTGCCAGCAGCCCCGACAGGCCCGACTATGGCTACACCTTC
TRBD1,TRBJ1-2,TRBV27,few,CASSLLGQGGGYGYTF,TGTGCCAGCAGTTTACTTGGACAGGGGGGTGGCTATGGCTACACCTTC
-,TRBJ2-3,TRBV9,many,CASSVLGSGPGDTQYF,TGTGCCAGCAGCGTATTAGGTTCGGGTCCTGGAGATACGCAGTATTTT
TRBD2,TRBJ2-1,TRBV7-2,-,CASSFLGTSGYNEQFF,TGTGCCAGCAGCTTTCTCGGGACTAGCGGTTACAATGAGCAGTTCTTC
-,TRBJ2-1,TRBV4-1,-,CASSQRDSLESYNEQFF,TGCGCCAGCAGCCAGAGGGATTCCCTCGAGTCCTACAATGAGCAGTTCTTC
-,TRBJ2-7,TRBV18,-,CASSPESDTYEQYF,TGTGCCAGCTCACCGGAGTCAGATACCTACGAGCAGTACTTC
-,TRBJ2-3,TRBV30,-,CAWGGRSDTQYF,TGTGCCTGGGGGGGCCGCTCGGATACGCAGTATTTT
TRBD2,TRBJ2-7,TRBV27,few,CASSLGLAGYEQYF,TGTGCCAGCAGTTTGGGACTAGCGGGATACGAGCAGTACTTC
-,TRBJ1-6,TRBV6-1,-,CASTPQGTSSPLHF,TGTGCCAGCACTCCCCAGGGAACCTCTTCACCCCTCCACTTT